This TCR beta chain was sequenced during a study of regulatory T cells in long-lasting Graves disease. Trimming removed 5 bases at V and 1 base at J, with 12 bases between. The CDR3 spans 15 residues. Germline CDR1 reads MNHEY; CDR2 reads SMNVEV (reference sequence). The time point was: persistent/refractory GD, antithyroid drugs over 5 years with positive TRAb. The TCR library was made from RNA extracted from PBMCs. Libraries of TCR beta came from iRepertoire HTBI primers plus Arm-PCR of CDR3 regions. In TCRdb, the multiplex PCR reads were re-called with MiXCR into one record per CDR3 protein. This sample has 400,000 to 450,000 distinct CDR3 sequences; 20% to 30% occur once, and the top ten carry approximately 28%.

This TCR derives from a female donor with Graves disease. Specimen: peripheral blood mononuclear cells (PBMCs), collected when the disease was refractory, from a patient treated with antithyroid drugs. The chain joins TRBV27 to TRBJ1-5; D ambiguous. The CDR3 reads CASSTARLSNQPQHF. The CDR3 DNA is TGTGCCAGCAGTACCGCTAGGTTGAGCAATCAGCCCCAGCATTTT.